The TCR beta chain described here comes from a study of identical twins. Overall study findings and caveats: Instead of following the same donors, the conclusions were based on cross-sectional statistical analysis.

Per germline, CDR1 SGHTA and CDR2 FQGNSA. The CDR3 spans 14 residues. Trimming shortened V by 8 bases and J by 1 base, and 14 bases separated the two germline ends. This clonotype has a handful of counts. Its antigen is currently unknown. TCRdb reanalysed the 5' RACE reads using MiXCR and keeps one entry per CDR3 protein. The sample holds hundreds of thousands of distinct CDR3 sequences, 8.5% to 9.5% seen once. Another study also made use of these data, one on yellow fever vaccine responses in identical twins.

Sequencing was carried out using PBMCs. The V and J genes are TRBV7-2 and TRBJ2-5; D is perhaps TRBD1 or TRBD2 (5 bases each). This clonotype originated in a woman under 30 in good health. CDR3 DNA sequence: TGTGCCAGCGGACGGGGCAGAATCCAAGAGACCCAGTACTTC. Encoded protein: CASGRGRIQETQYF.